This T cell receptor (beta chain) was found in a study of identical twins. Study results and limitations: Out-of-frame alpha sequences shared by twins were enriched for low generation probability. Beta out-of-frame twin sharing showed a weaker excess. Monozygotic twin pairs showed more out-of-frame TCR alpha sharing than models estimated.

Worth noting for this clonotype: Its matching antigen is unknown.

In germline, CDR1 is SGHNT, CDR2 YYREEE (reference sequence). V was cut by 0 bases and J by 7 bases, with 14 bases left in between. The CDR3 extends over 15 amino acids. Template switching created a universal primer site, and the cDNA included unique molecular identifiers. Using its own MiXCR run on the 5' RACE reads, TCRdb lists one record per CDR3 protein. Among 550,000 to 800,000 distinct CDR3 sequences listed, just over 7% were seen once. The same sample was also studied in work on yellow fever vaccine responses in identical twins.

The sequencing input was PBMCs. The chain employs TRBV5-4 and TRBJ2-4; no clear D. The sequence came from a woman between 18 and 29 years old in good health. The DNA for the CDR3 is TGTGCCAGCAGCTTGGGGCGTCCCGATGGGAACATTCAGTACTTC. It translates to CASSLGRPDGNIQYF.